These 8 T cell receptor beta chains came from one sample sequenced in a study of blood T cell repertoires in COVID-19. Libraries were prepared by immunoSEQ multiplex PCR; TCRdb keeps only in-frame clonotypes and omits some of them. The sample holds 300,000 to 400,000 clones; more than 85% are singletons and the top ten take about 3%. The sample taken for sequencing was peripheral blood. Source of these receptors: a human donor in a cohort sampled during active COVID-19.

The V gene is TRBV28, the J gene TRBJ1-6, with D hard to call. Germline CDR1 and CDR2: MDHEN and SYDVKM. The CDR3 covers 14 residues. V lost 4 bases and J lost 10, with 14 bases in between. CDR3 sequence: CASSSTRARSPLHF. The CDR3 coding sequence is TGTGCCAGCAGTTCAACGCGGGCGCGGTCACCCCTCCACTTT.

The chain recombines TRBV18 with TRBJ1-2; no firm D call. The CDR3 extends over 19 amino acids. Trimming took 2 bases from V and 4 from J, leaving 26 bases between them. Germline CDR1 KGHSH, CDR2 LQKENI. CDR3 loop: CASSPLISPGRPIVYGYTF. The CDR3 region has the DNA TGTGCCAGCTCACCATTAATTAGCCCCGGCCGGCCTATCGTCTATGGCTACACCTTC.

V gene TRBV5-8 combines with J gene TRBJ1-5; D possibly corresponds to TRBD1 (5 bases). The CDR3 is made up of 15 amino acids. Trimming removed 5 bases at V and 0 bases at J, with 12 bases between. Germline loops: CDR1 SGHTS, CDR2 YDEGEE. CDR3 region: CASRTGHYSNQPQHF. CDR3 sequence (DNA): TGTGCCAGCAGGACTGGACATTATAGCAATCAGCCCCAGCATTTT.

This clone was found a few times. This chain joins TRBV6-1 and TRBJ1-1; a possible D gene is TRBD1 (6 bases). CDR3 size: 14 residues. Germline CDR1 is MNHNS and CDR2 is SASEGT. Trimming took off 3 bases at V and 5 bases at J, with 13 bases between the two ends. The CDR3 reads CASSEPEGGTEAFF. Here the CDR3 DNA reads TGTGCCAGCAGTGAGCCCGAGGGGGGGACTGAAGCTTTCTTT.

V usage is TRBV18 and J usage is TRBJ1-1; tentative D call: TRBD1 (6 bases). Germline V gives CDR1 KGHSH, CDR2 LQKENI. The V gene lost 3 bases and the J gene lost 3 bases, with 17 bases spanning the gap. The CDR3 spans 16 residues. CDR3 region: CASSPTGHIGDTEAFF. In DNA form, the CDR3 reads TGTGCCAGCTCACCTACGGGACACATAGGGGACACTGAAGCTTTCTTT.

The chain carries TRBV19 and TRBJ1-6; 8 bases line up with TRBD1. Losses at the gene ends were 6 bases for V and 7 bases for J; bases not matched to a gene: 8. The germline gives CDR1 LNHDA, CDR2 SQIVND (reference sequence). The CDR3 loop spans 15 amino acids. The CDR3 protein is CASSYGTGRNSPLHF. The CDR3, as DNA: TGTGCCAGTAGCTATGGGACAGGAAGAAATTCACCCCTCCACTTT.

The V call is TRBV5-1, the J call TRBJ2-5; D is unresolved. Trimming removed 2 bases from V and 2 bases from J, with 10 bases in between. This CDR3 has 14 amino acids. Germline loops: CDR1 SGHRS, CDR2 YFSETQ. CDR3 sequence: CASSLRQTQETQYF. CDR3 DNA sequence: TGCGCCAGCAGCTTACGCCAAACTCAAGAGACCCAGTACTTC.

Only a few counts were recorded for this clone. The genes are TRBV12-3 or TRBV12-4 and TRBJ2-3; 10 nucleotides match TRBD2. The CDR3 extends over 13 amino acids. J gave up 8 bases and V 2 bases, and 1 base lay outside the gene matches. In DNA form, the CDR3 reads TGTGCCAGCAGTTTAACTAGCGGGATTACGCAGTATTTT. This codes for CASSLTSGITQYF.